Below are 8 T cell receptor beta chains sequenced from a single sample in a study of patients and donors after allogeneic stem cell transplantation. Each CDR3 protein is one row after TCRdb ran MiXCR on the RT-PCR reads. The sample has hundreds of thousands of distinct CDR3 sequences, 16% seen once; the top ten hold less than 8%. Material for sequencing was blood, either unsorted or a sorted T cell fraction (not recorded which). These receptors were collected from a human donor who was either an allogeneic HSCT recipient or a stem cell or donor lymphocyte infusion donor (not recorded which). It is not recorded whose cells these are; they may come from a transplant donor.

The V call is TRBV9, the J call TRBJ1-1; 8 bases fit TRBD1. V trimming: 4 bases; J trimming: 0 bases; junction bases outside the gene matches: 5. The CDR3 is made up of 15 amino acids. CDR1 SGDLS and CDR2 YYNGEE come from the germline V gene. The CDR3 here is CASSPGQEMNTEAFF. In DNA form, the CDR3 reads TGTGCCAGCAGCCCGGGACAGGAGATGAACACTGAAGCTTTCTTT.

In this sample, this clonotype turned up a few times. This chain joins TRBV7-8 and TRBJ2-3; TRBD2 might be the D (6 bases). This CDR3 comprises 15 residues. CDR1 SGHVS and CDR2 FQNEAQ come from the germline V gene. With 7 bases removed from V and 0 bases from J, the gap between germline ends came to 14 bases. CDR3 sequence: CASNRVGGSTDTQYF. In DNA, the CDR3 is TGTGCCAGCAACCGAGTGGGAGGCAGCACAGATACGCAGTATTTT.

V usage is TRBV20-1 and J usage is TRBJ1-1; D call uncertain. Germline V gene sequence: CDR1 DFQATT, CDR2 SNEGSKA (reference sequence). This CDR3 has 12 amino acids. The V end lost 2 bases, the J end lost 3 bases, and 7 bases lay between the germline ends. The CDR3 protein is CSARQEHTEAFF. CDR3 in DNA: TGCAGTGCTAGACAGGAGCACACTGAAGCTTTCTTT.

This clonotype turned up a few times. This chain joins TRBV20-1 and TRBJ2-1, with 8 positions matching TRBD2. Germline values: CDR1 DFQATT, CDR2 SNEGSKA (reference sequence). The V segment lost 0 bases and the J segment 3 bases; nucleotides outside the gene matches: 7. The CDR3 consists of 16 residues. CDR3 bases: TGCAGTGCTAGAGATTCAAGCGGGAGAAGCTACAATGAGCAGTTCTTC. Translation gives CSARDSSGRSYNEQFF.

This chain links TRBV29-1 with TRBJ2-4, with 7 bases lining up with TRBD2. CDR3 length: 12 amino acids. V lost 6 bases and J lost 8; bases outside the gene matches: 7. The germline gives CDR1 SQVTM, CDR2 ANQGSEA. CDR3 coding DNA: TGCAGCGTCGTGGGAGGGCAAGACATTCAGTACTTC. Translating gives CSVVGGQDIQYF.

This clonotype was recorded many times. The chain joins TRBV12-3 or TRBV12-4 to TRBJ2-7, with D perhaps matching TRBD2 (6 bases). The ends were cut back, 5 bases at V and 1 base at J, with 9 bases in the middle. This CDR3 has 13 residues. This chain's CDR3 is CASSGGRSYEQYF. Here the CDR3 DNA reads TGTGCCAGCAGTGGGGGGAGGTCCTACGAGCAGTACTTC.

The J gene is TRBJ1-6, the V gene TRBV12-3 or TRBV12-4; possible D gene TRBD1, 6 bases. Trimming removed 3 bases from V and 8 bases from J, with 17 bases in between. This CDR3 contains 16 residues. CDR3: CASSLTGGSRDSPLHF. CDR3 nucleotides: TGTGCCAGCAGTTTGACTGGGGGCTCAAGAGATTCACCCCTCCACTTT.

V gene TRBV18 combines with J gene TRBJ2-2, with D possibly TRBD1 on 5 matching bases. There are 15 residues in the CDR3. V was trimmed by 6 bases and J by 0 bases, leaving 11 bases between them. Per the germline V gene, CDR1 is KGHSH and CDR2 is LQKENI. This CDR3 reads CASSRDSSNTGELFF. The DNA for the CDR3 is TGTGCCAGCTCGCGCGACAGTTCGAACACCGGGGAGCTGTTTTTT.